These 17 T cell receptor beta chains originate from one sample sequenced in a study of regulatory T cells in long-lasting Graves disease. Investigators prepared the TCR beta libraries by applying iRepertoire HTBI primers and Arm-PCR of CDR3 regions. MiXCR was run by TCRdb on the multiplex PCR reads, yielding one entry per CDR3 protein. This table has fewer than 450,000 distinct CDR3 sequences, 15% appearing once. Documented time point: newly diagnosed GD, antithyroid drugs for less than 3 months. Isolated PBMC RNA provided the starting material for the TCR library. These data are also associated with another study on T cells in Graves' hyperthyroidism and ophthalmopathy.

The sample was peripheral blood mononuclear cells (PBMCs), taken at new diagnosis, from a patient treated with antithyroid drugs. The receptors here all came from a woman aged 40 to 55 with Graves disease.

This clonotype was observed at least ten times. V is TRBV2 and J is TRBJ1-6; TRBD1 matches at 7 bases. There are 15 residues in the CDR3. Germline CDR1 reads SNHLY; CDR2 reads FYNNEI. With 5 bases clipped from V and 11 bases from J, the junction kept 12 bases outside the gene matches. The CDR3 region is CASSSEGTVIAPLHF. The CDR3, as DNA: TGTGCCAGCAGTTCTGAAGGGACAGTAATCGCACCCCTCCACTTT.

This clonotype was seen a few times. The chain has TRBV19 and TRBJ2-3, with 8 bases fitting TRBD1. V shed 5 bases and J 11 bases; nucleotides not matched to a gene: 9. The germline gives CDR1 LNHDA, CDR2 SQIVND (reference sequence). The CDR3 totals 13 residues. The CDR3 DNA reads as TGTGCCAGTAGTGAGACAGGGGCCCTCGGGCAGTATTTT. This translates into CASSETGALGQYF.

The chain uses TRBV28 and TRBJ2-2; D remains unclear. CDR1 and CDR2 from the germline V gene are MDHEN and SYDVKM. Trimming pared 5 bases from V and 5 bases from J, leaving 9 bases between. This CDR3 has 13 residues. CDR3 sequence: CASSDPPTGELFF. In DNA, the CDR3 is TGTGCCAGCAGTGACCCTCCGACCGGGGAGCTGTTTTTT. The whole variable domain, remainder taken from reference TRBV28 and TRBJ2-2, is DVKVTQSSRYLVKRTGEKVFLECVQDMDHENMFWYRQDPGLGLRLIYFSYDVKMKEKGDIPEGYSVSREKKERFSLILESASTNQTSMYLCASSDPPTGELFFGEGSRLTVL.

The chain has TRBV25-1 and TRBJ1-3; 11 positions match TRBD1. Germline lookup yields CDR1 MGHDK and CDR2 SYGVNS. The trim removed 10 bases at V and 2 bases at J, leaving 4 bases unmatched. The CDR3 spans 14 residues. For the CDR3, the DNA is TGTGCCACCAGGGACAGGGGGACTGGAAACACCATATATTTT. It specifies CATRDRGTGNTIYF.

As DNA, the CDR3 is TGCGCCAGCAGCTTGGATGAGGGAACAGGGAATGGCTACACCTTC. Protein: CASSLDEGTGNGYTF. This chain connects TRBV5-1 to TRBJ1-2; TRBD1 is a possible D gene (6 bases). The CDR3 totals 15 residues. V gave up 0 bases and J gave up 6 bases, with 15 bases separating them. Germline V lookup: CDR1 SGHRS, CDR2 YFSETQ.

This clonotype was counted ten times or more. The chain's CDR3 is CSAKDPIRHRGTEAFF. As DNA, the CDR3 is TGCAGTGCTAAAGACCCTATAAGACACAGGGGCACTGAAGCTTTCTTT. The chain joins TRBV20-1 to TRBJ1-1, with 7 bases that match TRBD1. Germline V gene lookup returns CDR1 DFQATT and CDR2 SNEGSKA (reference sequence). V was pared by 4 bases and J by 4 bases, with 15 bases of the junction left unmatched. The CDR3 sequence is 16 residues long.

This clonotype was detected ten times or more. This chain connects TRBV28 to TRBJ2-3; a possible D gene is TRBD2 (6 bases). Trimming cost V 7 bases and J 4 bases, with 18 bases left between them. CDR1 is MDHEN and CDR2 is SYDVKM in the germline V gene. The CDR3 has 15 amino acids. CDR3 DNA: TGTGCCAGCACCTCAGGCCTAGCGAGTGCAGATACGCAGTATTTT. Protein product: CASTSGLASADTQYF.

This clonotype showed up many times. The CDR3 loop is CATRGAGEDNEQFF. CDR3 bases: TGTGCCACCAGGGGAGCGGGAGAGGACAATGAGCAGTTCTTC. The rearrangement uses TRBV24-1 and TRBJ2-1, with 8 bases fitting TRBD2. Germline lookup yields CDR1 KGHDR and CDR2 SFDVKD. The CDR3 consists of 14 residues. Trimming cost V 7 bases and J 5 bases; bases outside gene matches: 6.

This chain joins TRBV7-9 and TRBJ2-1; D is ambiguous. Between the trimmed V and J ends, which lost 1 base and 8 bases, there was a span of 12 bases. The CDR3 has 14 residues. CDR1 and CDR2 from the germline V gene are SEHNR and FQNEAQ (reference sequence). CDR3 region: CASSLGRVIDEQFF. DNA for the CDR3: TGTGCCAGCAGCTTAGGACGGGTAATCGATGAGCAGTTCTTC.

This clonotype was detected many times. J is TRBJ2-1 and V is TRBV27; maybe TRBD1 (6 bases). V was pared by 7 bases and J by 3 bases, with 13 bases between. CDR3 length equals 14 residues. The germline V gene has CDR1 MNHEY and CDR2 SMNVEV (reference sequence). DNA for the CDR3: TGTGCCAGCATGAGAGGACAGCTCTACAATGAGCAGTTCTTC. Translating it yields CASMRGQLYNEQFF.

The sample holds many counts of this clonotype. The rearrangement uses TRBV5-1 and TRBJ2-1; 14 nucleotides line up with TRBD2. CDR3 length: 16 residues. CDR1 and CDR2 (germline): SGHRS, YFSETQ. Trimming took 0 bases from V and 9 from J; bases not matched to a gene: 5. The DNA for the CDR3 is TGCGCCAGCAGCTTGGGACTAGCGGGAGGGGACTTTGAGCAGTTCTTC. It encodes CASSLGLAGGDFEQFF.

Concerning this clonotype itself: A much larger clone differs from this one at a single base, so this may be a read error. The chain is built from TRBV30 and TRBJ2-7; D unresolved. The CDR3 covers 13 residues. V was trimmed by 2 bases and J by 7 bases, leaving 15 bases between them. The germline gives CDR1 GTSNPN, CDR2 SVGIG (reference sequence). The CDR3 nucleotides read TGTGCCTGGAGTCCGGACCACTACAATGAGCAGTACTTC. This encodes CAWSPDHYNEQYF.

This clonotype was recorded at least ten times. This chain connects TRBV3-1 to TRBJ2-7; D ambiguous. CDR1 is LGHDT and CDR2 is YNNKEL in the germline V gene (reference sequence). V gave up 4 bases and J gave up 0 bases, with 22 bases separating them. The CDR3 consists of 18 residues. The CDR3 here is CASSRIRPTDRYSYEQYF. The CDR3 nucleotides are TGTGCCAGCAGCCGGATTCGCCCGACGGACCGATACTCCTACGAGCAGTACTTC.

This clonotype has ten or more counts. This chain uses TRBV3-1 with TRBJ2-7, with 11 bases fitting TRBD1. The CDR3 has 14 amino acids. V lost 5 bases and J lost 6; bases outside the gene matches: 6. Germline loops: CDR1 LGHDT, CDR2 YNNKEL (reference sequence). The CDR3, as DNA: TGTGCCAGCAGCTACCAGGACAGGGGGCGCGAGCAGTACTTC. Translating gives CASSYQDRGREQYF.

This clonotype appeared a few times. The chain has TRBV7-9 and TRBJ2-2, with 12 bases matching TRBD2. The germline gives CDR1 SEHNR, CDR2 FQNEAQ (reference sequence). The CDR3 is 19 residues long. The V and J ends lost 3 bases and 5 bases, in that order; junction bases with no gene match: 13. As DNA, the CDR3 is TGTGCCAGCAGCTTTAAAACCAGACTAGCGGGAGTAGAAACCGGGGAGCTGTTTTTT. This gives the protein CASSFKTRLAGVETGELFF. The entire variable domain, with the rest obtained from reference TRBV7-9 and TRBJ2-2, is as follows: DTGVSQNPRHKITKRGQNVTFRCDPISEHNRLYWYRQTLGQGPEFLTYFQNEAQLEKSRLLSDRFSAERPKGSFSTLEIQRTEQGDSAMYLCASSFKTRLAGVETGELFFGEGSRLTVL.

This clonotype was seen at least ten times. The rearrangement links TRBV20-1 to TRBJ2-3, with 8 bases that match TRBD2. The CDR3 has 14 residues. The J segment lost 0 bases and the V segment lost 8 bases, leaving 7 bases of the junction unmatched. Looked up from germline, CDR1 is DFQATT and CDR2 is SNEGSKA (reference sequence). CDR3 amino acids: CSIDSGASTDTQYF. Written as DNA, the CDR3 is TGCAGTATCGATAGCGGGGCGAGCACAGATACGCAGTATTTT.

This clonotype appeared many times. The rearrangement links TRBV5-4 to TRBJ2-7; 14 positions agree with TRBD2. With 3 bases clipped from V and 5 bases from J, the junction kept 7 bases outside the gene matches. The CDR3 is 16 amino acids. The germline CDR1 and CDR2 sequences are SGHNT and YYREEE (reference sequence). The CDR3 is CASSSKTSGRVNEQYF. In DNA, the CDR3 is TGTGCCAGCAGCTCGAAGACTAGCGGGAGGGTGAACGAGCAGTACTTC.